This T cell receptor (beta chain) was sequenced for a study of blood T cell repertoires in COVID-19. V dropped 0 bases and J dropped 5 bases, with 9 bases sitting between them. Germline V gene lookup returns CDR1 SGHRS and CDR2 YFSETQ. CDR3 size: 13 residues. The protocol was immunoSEQ multiplex PCR, while the TCRdb copy is restricted to in-frame clones and leaves out a portion. The sample has around 450,000 clones, 90% seen once. V and J are TRBV5-1 and TRBJ2-7, with D possibly matching TRBD1 (5 bases). Sequencing input: PBMCs or T cells enriched from blood (not recorded which). The sequence derives from a man younger than 35 who had recovered from COVID-19. The DNA for the CDR3 is TGCGCCAGCAGCTTGGATAGGGGTCACGAGCAGTACTTC. Translation gives CASSLDRGHEQYF.